What follows are 2 T cell receptor beta chains derived from one specimen sequenced in a study of blood T cell repertoires in COVID-19. Measured with immunoSEQ multiplex PCR; TCRdb has only the in-frame clones, and not every one. In the table there are around 270,000 clones, around 87% of which are singletons. Sequenced: peripheral blood. The receptors stem from a woman aged 55-70 years with COVID-19, enrolled during active disease.

The chain joins TRBV5-6 to TRBJ1-2; D call uncertain. This CDR3 has 13 amino acids. V gave up 6 bases and J gave up 3 bases, with 12 bases separating them. Germline V gene data show CDR1 as SGHDT and CDR2 as YYEEEE. The CDR3 DNA reads as TGTGCCAGCACCTCCCCCCCTCACTATGGCTACACCTTC. Its protein is CASTSPPHYGYTF.

This chain joins TRBV19 and TRBJ2-2; perhaps TRBD1 as D (6 bases). V shed 4 bases and J shed 7 bases, with 16 bases lying between them. This CDR3 comprises 15 residues. CDR1 is LNHDA, CDR2 SQIVND, per germline (reference sequence). Here the CDR3 reads CASSTPGTGNGELFF. CDR3 in DNA: TGTGCCAGTAGTACCCCCGGCACAGGGAACGGGGAGCTGTTTTTT.